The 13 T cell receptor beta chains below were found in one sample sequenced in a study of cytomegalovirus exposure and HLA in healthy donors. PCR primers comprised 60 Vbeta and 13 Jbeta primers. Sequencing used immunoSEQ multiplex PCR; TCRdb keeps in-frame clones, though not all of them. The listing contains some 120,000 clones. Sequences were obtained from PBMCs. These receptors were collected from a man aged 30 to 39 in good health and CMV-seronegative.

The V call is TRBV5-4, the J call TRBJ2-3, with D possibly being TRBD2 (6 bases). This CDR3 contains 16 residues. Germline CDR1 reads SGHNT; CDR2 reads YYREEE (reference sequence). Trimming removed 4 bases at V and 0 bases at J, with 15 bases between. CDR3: CASSARGTGSTDTQYF. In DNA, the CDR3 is TGTGCCAGCAGCGCCCGGGGGACTGGGAGCACAGATACGCAGTATTTT.

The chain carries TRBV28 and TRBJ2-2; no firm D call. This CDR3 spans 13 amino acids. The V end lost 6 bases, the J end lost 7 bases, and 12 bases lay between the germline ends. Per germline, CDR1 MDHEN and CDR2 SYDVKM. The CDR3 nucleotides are TGTGCCAGCAGCCGCCCGATCGGCGGGGAGCTGTTTTTT. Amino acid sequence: CASSRPIGGELFF.

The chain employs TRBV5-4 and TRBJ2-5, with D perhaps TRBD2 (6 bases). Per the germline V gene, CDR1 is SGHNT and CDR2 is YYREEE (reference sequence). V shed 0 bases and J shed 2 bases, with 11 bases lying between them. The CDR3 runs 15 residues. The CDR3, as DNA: TGTGCCAGCAGCTTGGCGCTAGCGATACAAGAGACCCAGTACTTC. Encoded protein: CASSLALAIQETQYF.

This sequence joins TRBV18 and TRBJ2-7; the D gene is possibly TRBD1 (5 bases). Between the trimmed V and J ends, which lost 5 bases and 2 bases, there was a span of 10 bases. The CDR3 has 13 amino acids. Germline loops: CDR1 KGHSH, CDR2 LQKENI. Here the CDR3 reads CASSTTDTYEQYF. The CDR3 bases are TGTGCCAGCTCAACGACGGACACCTACGAGCAGTACTTC.

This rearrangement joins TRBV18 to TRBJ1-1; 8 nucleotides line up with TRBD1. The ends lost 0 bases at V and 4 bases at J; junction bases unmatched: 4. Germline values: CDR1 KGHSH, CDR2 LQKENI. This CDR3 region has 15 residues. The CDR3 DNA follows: TGTGCCAGCTCACCACCGTACAGGGGGTCCACTGAAGCTTTCTTT. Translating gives CASSPPYRGSTEAFF.

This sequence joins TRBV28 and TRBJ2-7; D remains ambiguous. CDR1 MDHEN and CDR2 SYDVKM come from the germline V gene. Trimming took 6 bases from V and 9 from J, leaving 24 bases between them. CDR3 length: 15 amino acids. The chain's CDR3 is CASRESPEFSTTQYF. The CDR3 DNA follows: TGTGCCAGCAGGGAGTCCCCAGAGTTTTCTACGACGCAGTACTTC.

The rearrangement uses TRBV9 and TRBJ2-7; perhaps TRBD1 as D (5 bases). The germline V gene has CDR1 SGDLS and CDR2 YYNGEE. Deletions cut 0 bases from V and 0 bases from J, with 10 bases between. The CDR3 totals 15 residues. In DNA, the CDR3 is TGTGCCAGCAGCGTAGGGGGCATCCCCTCCTACGAGCAGTACTTC. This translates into CASSVGGIPSYEQYF. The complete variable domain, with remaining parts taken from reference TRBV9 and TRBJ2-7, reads DSGVTQTPKHLITATGQRVTLRCSPRSGDLSVYWYQQSLDQGLQFLIQYYNGEERAKGNILERFSAQQFPDLHSELNLSSLELGDSALYFCASSVGGIPSYEQYFGPGTRLTVT.

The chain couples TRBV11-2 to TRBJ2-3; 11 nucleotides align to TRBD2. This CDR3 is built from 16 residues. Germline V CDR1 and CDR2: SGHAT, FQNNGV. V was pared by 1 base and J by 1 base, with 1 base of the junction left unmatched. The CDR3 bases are TGTGCCAGCAGCTTAGGACTAGCGGGACGCACAGATACGCAGTATTTT. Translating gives CASSLGLAGRTDTQYF.

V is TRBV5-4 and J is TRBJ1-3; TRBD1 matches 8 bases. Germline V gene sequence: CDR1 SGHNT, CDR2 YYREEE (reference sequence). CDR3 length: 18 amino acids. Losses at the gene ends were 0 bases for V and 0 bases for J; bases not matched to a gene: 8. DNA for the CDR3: TGTGCCAGCAGCTTGGCCGGGACAGGCCTATTCTCTGGAAACACCATATATTTT. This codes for CASSLAGTGLFSGNTIYF.

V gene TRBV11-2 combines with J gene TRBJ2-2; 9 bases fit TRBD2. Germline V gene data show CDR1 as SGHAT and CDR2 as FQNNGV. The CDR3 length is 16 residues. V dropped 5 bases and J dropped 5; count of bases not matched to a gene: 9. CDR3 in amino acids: CASSPRGGGGTGELFF. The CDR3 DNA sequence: TGTGCCAGCAGCCCAAGGGGCGGGGGGGGGACCGGGGAGCTGTTTTTT. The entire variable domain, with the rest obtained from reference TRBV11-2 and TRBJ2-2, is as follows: EAGVAQSPRYKIIEKRQSVAFWCNPISGHATLYWYQQILGQGPKLLIQFQNNGVVDDSQLPKDRFSAERLKGVDSTLKIQPAKLEDSAVYLCASSPRGGGGTGELFFGEGSRLTVL.

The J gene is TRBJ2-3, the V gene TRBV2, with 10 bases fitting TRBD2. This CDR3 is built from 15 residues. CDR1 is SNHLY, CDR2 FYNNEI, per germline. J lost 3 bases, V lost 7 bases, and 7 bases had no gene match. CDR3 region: CASTSGSDGTDTQYF. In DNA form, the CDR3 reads TGTGCCAGCACTAGCGGGAGCGACGGGACAGATACGCAGTATTTT.

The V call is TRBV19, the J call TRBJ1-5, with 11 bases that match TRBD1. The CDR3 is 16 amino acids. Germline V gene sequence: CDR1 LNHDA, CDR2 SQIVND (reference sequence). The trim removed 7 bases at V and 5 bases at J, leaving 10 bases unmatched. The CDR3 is CASNKDRGPSDQPQHF. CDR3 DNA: TGTGCCAGTAATAAGGACAGGGGGCCCTCTGATCAGCCCCAGCATTTT.

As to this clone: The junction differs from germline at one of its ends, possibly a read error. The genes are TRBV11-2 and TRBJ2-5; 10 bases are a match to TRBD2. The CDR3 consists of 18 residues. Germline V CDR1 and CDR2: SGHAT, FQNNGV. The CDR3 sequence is CASSLDIELAGPQETQYF. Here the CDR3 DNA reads TGTGCCAGCAGCCTAGACATCGAACTAGCGGGACCCCAAGAGACCCAGTACTTC.